The sequence of this TCR beta chain was determined in a study of shared clonotypes between healthy human individuals. Study-wide points: Among non-shared clonotypes, generation probabilities were lower than among those shared by all four donors. Naive subsets generally had larger estimated richness than memory subsets. Despite large depth, rarefaction showed incomplete sorted-subset sequencing. It was observed that roughly 5.5% of naive CD4 clonotypes were shared across several donors.

Assay used: immunoSEQ multiplex PCR; TCRdb lists only in-frame clones, some missing. Here the sample spans over 2,000,000 clones, just over 90% being singletons. With 1 base removed from V and 4 bases from J, the gap between germline ends came to 11 bases. CDR1 and CDR2 (germline): MDHEN, SYDVKM. The CDR3 loop spans 14 amino acids. A note on this clone: Antigen: not known.

Naive-designated CD8 cells lacked CD45RO, were positively enriched for CCR7, and omitted terminally differentiated effector memory CD45RA+ cells. The source material was naive CD8+ T cells from PBMCs. This chain uses TRBV28 with TRBJ2-7; D not resolved. The TCR was taken from a man aged 18 to 29 in good health. Some clones in this sample may be carry-over from other donors' samples. CDR3 DNA sequence: TGTGCCAGCAGTTTATTGCTGTTGGAGTACGAGCAGTACTTC. Translation: CASSLLLLEYEQYF.